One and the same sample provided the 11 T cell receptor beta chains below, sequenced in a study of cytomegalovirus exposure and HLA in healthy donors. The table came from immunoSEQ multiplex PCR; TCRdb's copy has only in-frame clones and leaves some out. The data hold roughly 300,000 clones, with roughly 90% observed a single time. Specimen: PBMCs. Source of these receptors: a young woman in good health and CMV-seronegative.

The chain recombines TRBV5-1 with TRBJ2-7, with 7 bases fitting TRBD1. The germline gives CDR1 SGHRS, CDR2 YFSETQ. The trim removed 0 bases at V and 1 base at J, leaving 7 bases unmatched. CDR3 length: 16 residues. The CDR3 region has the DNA TGCGCCAGCAGCTTGGGTCGGACAGGACTGTCCTACGAGCAGTACTTC. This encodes CASSLGRTGLSYEQYF. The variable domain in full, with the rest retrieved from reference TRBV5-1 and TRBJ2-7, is KAGVTQTPRYLIKTRGQQVTLSCSPISGHRSVSWYQQTPGQGLQFLFEYFSETQRNKGNFPGRFSGRQFSNSRSEMNVSTLELGDSALYLCASSLGRTGLSYEQYFGPGTRLTVT.

CDR3 sequence reads: CASSDYRLAGASDTQYF. CDR3 coding DNA: TGTGCCAGCAGTGACTACCGACTAGCGGGAGCGTCAGATACGCAGTATTTT. The chain combines TRBV2 with TRBJ2-3, with 12 bases matching TRBD2. This CDR3 has 17 amino acids. The trim removed 3 bases at V and 4 bases at J, leaving 8 bases unmatched. Looked up from germline, CDR1 is SNHLY and CDR2 is FYNNEI.

In DNA form, the CDR3 reads TGTGCCAGCAGCCAACTAGGAGCGGGCTCGGAGACCCAGTACTTC. Amino acid sequence: CASSQLGAGSETQYF. The rearrangement links TRBV9 to TRBJ2-5, with D possibly being TRBD2 (6 bases). The CDR3 has 15 residues. Germline values: CDR1 SGDLS, CDR2 YYNGEE. Between the trimmed V and J ends, which lost 4 bases and 5 bases, there was a span of 18 bases. Filled out from reference TRBV9 and TRBJ2-5, the complete variable domain reads DSGVTQTPKHLITATGQRVTLRCSPRSGDLSVYWYQQSLDQGLQFLIQYYNGEERAKGNILERFSAQQFPDLHSELNLSSLELGDSALYFCASSQLGAGSETQYFGPGTRLLVL.

CDR3 sequence (DNA): TGTGCCAGCAGCCCGCGGACAGGCTCCTACGAGCAGTACTTC. Translation gives CASSPRTGSYEQYF. The chain employs TRBV7-2 and TRBJ2-7; TRBD1 agrees at 7 bases. The CDR3 consists of 14 residues. In germline, CDR1 is SGHTA, CDR2 FQGNSA. With 5 bases clipped from V and 0 bases from J, the junction kept 4 bases outside the gene matches.

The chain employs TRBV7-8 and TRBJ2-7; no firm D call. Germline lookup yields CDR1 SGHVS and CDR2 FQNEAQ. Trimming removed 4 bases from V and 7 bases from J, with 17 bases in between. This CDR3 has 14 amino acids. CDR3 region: CASSSPSGFWEQYF. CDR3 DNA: TGTGCCAGCAGCTCACCGTCGGGTTTTTGGGAGCAGTACTTC.

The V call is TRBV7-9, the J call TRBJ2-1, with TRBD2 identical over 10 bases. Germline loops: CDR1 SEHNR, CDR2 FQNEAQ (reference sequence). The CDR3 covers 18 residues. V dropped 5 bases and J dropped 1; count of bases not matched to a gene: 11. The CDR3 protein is CASSPPTSGKASYNEQFF. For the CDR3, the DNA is TGTGCCAGCAGCCCTCCTACTAGCGGGAAGGCATCCTACAATGAGCAGTTCTTC.

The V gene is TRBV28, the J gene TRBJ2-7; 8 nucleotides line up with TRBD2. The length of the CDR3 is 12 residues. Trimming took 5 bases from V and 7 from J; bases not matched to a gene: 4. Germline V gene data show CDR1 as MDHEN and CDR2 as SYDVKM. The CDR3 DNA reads TGTGCCAGCAGTGAATTAGCGGGAGAGCAGTACTTC. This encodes CASSELAGEQYF.

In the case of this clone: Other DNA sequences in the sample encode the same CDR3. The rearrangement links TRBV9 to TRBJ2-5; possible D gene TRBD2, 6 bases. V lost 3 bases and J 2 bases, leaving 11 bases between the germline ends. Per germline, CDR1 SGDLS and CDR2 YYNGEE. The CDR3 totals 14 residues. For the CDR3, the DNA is TGTGCCAGCAGCGGGGGGACTGGGCAAGAGACCCAGTACTTC. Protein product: CASSGGTGQETQYF.

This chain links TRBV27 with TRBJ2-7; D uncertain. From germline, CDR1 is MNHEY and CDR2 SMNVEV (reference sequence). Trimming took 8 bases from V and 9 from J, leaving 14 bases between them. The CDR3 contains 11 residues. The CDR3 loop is CASSKGRRQYF. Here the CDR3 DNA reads TGTGCCAGCTCAAAAGGTCGGAGGCAGTACTTC.

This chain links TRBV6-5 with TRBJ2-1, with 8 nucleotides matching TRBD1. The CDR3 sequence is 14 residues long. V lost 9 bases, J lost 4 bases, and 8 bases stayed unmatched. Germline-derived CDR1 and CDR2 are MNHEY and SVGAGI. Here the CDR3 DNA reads TGTGCCAGTCGGCAGGGGGCGCGGTACAATGAGCAGTTCTTC. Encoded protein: CASRQGARYNEQFF.

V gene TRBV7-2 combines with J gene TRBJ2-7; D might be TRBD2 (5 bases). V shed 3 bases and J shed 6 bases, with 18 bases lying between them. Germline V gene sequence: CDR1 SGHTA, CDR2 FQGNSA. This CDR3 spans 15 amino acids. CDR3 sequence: CASSLLDPPAGEQYF. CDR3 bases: TGTGCCAGCAGCTTGCTTGACCCTCCGGCGGGCGAGCAGTACTTC.